A single sample gave rise to the 29 T cell receptor beta chains below, sequenced in a study of beta chain features in type 1 diabetes. General study points: Among all four CD4+ subsets, Type 1 diabetes patients had TCRB CDR3s that were moderately but significantly shorter.

Isolated RNA was reverse transcribed in full, so expressed TCRB transcripts were sequenced. The table came from immunoSEQ multiplex PCR; TCRdb's copy has only in-frame clones and leaves some out. The data contain about 160,000 clones, roughly 60% of them seen just once; the ten biggest clones take up about 0.081%. These receptors' antigens are unknown. The sample consisted of naive CD4+ T cells from blood. Receptor source: a man younger than 45 with type 1 diabetes.

This clone showed up just a few times. V usage is TRBV7-2 and J usage is TRBJ1-2, with 7 positions matching TRBD1. V lost 5 bases and J lost 5; bases outside the gene matches: 2. This CDR3 contains 12 residues. Germline loops: CDR1 SGHTA, CDR2 FQGNSA. The CDR3 loop reads CASSRGQYGYTF. CDR3 nucleotides: TGTGCCAGCAGCCGGGGACAGTATGGCTACACCTTC.

This rearrangement joins TRBV11-2 to TRBJ2-2; D not certain. Germline V gene lookup returns CDR1 SGHAT and CDR2 FQNNGV. Trimming pared 3 bases from V and 0 bases from J, leaving 2 bases between. CDR3 length: 13 residues. The CDR3 here is CASSLTNTGELFF. CDR3 DNA: TGTGCCAGCAGCTTGACGAACACCGGGGAGCTGTTTTTT.

This clone was observed once. J is TRBJ2-1 and V is TRBV23-1; a weak D match, TRBD2 (5 bases). TRBV23-1 is reported as an ORF; its role is uncertain. With 4 bases removed from V and 8 bases from J, the gap between germline ends came to 21 bases. This CDR3 has 16 residues. The chain's CDR3 is CASSPSPSRKDYEQFF. The CDR3 nucleotides are TGCGCCAGCAGTCCTAGCCCCTCCCGAAAGGATTATGAGCAGTTCTTC.

In its sample, this clone was seen a few times. This chain connects TRBV29-1 to TRBJ2-2; TRBD2 is a possible D gene (6 bases). V shed 4 bases and J shed 5 bases, with 14 bases lying between them. Germline CDR1 is SQVTM and CDR2 is ANQGSEA. The CDR3 consists of 14 residues. CDR3 in amino acids: CSVGGGARTGELFF. The CDR3, as DNA: TGCAGCGTTGGCGGAGGGGCTAGGACCGGGGAGCTGTTTTTT.

This clone appeared once. The rearrangement links TRBV6-1 to TRBJ2-3, with D unclear. With 4 bases removed from V and 4 bases from J, the gap between germline ends came to 9 bases. The V gene's germline CDR1 is MNHNS and CDR2 SASEGT. CDR3 length: 13 residues. The CDR3 loop reads CASSGGVADTQYF. CDR3 DNA: TGTGCCAGCAGTGGTGGGGTCGCAGATACGCAGTATTTT.

The chain combines TRBV27 with TRBJ2-4; no clear D. There are 15 residues in the CDR3. Germline V CDR1 and CDR2: MNHEY, SMNVEV (reference sequence). Trimming shortened V by 3 bases and J by 1 base, and 10 bases separated the two germline ends. As DNA, the CDR3 is TGTGCCAGCAGTTTTCAACCCCCGGCCAAAAACATTCAGTACTTC. This encodes CASSFQPPAKNIQYF.

V and J are TRBV9 and TRBJ2-1; 14 bases align to TRBD2. This CDR3 comprises 17 residues. Trimming took 0 bases from V and 5 from J; bases not matched to a gene: 4. The germline gives CDR1 SGDLS, CDR2 YYNGEE. CDR3 DNA sequence: TGTGCCAGCAGCGTAGCACCGGGACTAGCGGGAGACAATGAGCAGTTCTTC. Its translation is CASSVAPGLAGDNEQFF.

The CDR3 DNA sequence: TGTGCCAGCAGAAAAGCGGGGGGCAAGAGGAATGAGCAGTTCTTC. Amino acid sequence: CASRKAGGKRNEQFF. This chain joins TRBV13 and TRBJ2-1, with 9 bases aligning to TRBD2. V shed 6 bases and J 7 bases; nucleotides not matched to a gene: 10. Germline assignment: CDR1 PRHDT and CDR2 FYEKMQ (reference sequence). This CDR3 comprises 15 residues.

In this sample, this clone turned up a few times. The genes are TRBV29-1 and TRBJ2-1; 9 positions match TRBD2. There are 14 residues in the CDR3. J was trimmed by 9 bases and V by 6 bases; bases with no gene match: 12. Germline assignment: CDR1 SQVTM and CDR2 ANQGSEA. The CDR3 DNA is TGCAGCGTCCCTCGGCGGGGGGGACGGAGTGAGCAGTTCTTC. This encodes CSVPRRGGRSEQFF.

The gene calls are TRBV7-7 and TRBJ2-1; 7 bases agree with TRBD2. Germline loops: CDR1 SSHAT, CDR2 FNYEAQ (reference sequence). This CDR3 has 14 residues. Germline trimming cut 3 bases from V and 9 bases from J; bases unmatched to any gene: 8. The CDR3 DNA reads as TGTGCCAGCAGCTTTCGCGGGGGAGAGGGTGAGCAGTTCTTC. This encodes CASSFRGGEGEQFF. Drawing the rest from reference TRBV7-7 and TRBJ2-1, the complete variable domain is GAGVSQSPRYKVTKRGQDVTLRCDPISSHATLYWYQQALGQGPEFLTYFNYEAQPDKSGLPSDRFSAERPEGSISTLTIQRTEQRDSAMYRCASSFRGGEGEQFFGPGTRLTVL.

V is TRBV7-9 and J is TRBJ2-7; TRBD1 aligns across 9 bases. This CDR3 is built from 19 residues. Germline V CDR1 and CDR2: SEHNR, FQNEAQ (reference sequence). Trimming took 5 bases from V and 6 from J; bases not matched to a gene: 23. The CDR3 region is CASSTGTGIHYGLSGEQYF. The CDR3 bases are TGTGCCAGCAGCACCGGGACAGGGATTCACTACGGTTTATCAGGCGAGCAGTACTTC.

The CDR3 DNA follows: TGTGCCAGCAGCCCCAGGGGCGTTTCTGGGGCCAACGTCCTGACTTTC. The encoded protein is CASSPRGVSGANVLTF. V is TRBV9 and J is TRBJ2-6; D is perhaps TRBD1 (6 bases). CDR3 length equals 16 residues. Per germline, CDR1 SGDLS and CDR2 YYNGEE. V gave up 4 bases and J gave up 1 base, with 12 bases separating them. The variable domain in full, completed from reference TRBV9 and TRBJ2-6, reads DSGVTQTPKHLITATGQRVTLRCSPRSGDLSVYWYQQSLDQGLQFLIQYYNGEERAKGNILERFSAQQFPDLHSELNLSSLELGDSALYFCASSPRGVSGANVLTFGAGSRLTVL.

V usage is TRBV10-3 and J usage is TRBJ2-7; TRBD1 agrees at 8 bases. This CDR3 is 12 amino acids long. Germline V gene lookup returns CDR1 ENHRY and CDR2 SYGVKD. V lost 9 bases to trimming and J lost 5 bases; unmatched junction nucleotides: 6. The CDR3 here is CAISTGVDEQYF. CDR3 nucleotides: TGTGCCATTTCGACAGGGGTAGACGAGCAGTACTTC.

This clone was recorded a few times. V and J are TRBV19 and TRBJ1-1; no reliable D call. CDR1 LNHDA and CDR2 SQIVND come from the germline V gene (reference sequence). The CDR3 is 14 amino acids. Trimming took 6 bases from V and 0 from J, leaving 11 bases between them. In DNA form, the CDR3 reads TGTGCCAGTAGACGAACGGGTCTGAACACTGAAGCTTTCTTT. Amino acids: CASRRTGLNTEAFF.

The chain is built from TRBV7-2 and TRBJ2-1; the match to TRBD2 covers 7 bases. V was pared by 4 bases and J by 3 bases, with 12 bases of the junction left unmatched. CDR1 and CDR2 from the germline V gene are SGHTA and FQGNSA. This CDR3 is built from 17 residues. DNA for the CDR3: TGTGCCAGCAGCTCACCTCCCATTTGGGACTACTACAATGAGCAGTTCTTC. Its protein is CASSSPPIWDYYNEQFF.

The V call is TRBV13, the J call TRBJ2-3, with 12 bases identical to TRBD2. J was trimmed by 6 bases and V by 5 bases; bases with no gene match: 12. This CDR3 is 17 amino acids long. Looked up from germline, CDR1 is PRHDT and CDR2 is FYEKMQ (reference sequence). The CDR3 coding sequence is TGTGCCAGCAGCAAAACTAGCGGGGGGCCGAAAAGCGATACGCAGTATTTT. Translation gives CASSKTSGGPKSDTQYF. The full variable domain, in which reference TRBV13 and TRBJ2-3 provide the parts outside the CDR3, is AAGVIQSPRHLIKEKRETATLKCYPIPRHDTVYWYQQGPGQDPQFLISFYEKMQSDKGSIPDRFSAQQFSDYHSELNMSSLELGDSALYFCASSKTSGGPKSDTQYFGPGTRLTVL.

V usage is TRBV4-3 and J usage is TRBJ1-1; D is unclear. Germline V lookup: CDR1 LGHNA, CDR2 YSLEER. The V end lost 1 base, the J end lost 1 base, and 10 bases lay between the germline ends. The CDR3 extends over 15 amino acids. CDR3 in amino acids: CASSQVQSGNTEAFF. The DNA for the CDR3 is TGCGCCAGCAGCCAAGTCCAATCCGGGAACACTGAAGCTTTCTTT.

This clone appeared a few times. The chain couples TRBV29-1 to TRBJ2-3; 9 bases align to TRBD2. V lost 4 bases, J lost 6 bases, and 8 bases stayed unmatched. CDR1 SQVTM and CDR2 ANQGSEA come from the germline V gene. The CDR3 runs 14 residues. CDR3 protein: CSVGRGGASDTQYF. Here the CDR3 DNA reads TGCAGCGTTGGACGCGGGGGGGCCAGCGATACGCAGTATTTT.

The chain carries TRBV28 and TRBJ2-5; 13 nucleotides agree with TRBD2. J lost 0 bases, V lost 6 bases, and 13 bases had no gene match. Germline V gene data show CDR1 as MDHEN and CDR2 as SYDVKM. The CDR3 covers 19 residues. CDR3 sequence reads: CASSPSRGLAGLYQETQYF. The CDR3 DNA follows: TGTGCCAGCAGCCCATCGCGGGGACTAGCGGGGCTGTACCAAGAGACCCAGTACTTC. Looking up the rest from reference TRBV28 and TRBJ2-5 gives the full variable domain: DVKVTQSSRYLVKRTGEKVFLECVQDMDHENMFWYRQDPGLGLRLIYFSYDVKMKEKGDIPEGYSVSREKKERFSLILESASTNQTSMYLCASSPSRGLAGLYQETQYFGPGTRLLVL.

This chain joins TRBV7-2 and TRBJ2-3; 10 bases are shared with TRBD2. This CDR3 contains 15 residues. CDR1 SGHTA and CDR2 FQGNSA come from the germline V gene. The V gene end was trimmed by 1 base and the J gene end by 4 bases; junction bases not matched to a gene: 2. The CDR3 spells CASSLGLAGADTQYF. CDR3 DNA sequence: TGTGCCAGCAGCTTAGGGCTAGCGGGGGCAGATACGCAGTATTTT.

This chain uses TRBV25-1 with TRBJ1-6; no clear D gene. With 4 bases removed from V and 7 bases from J, the gap between germline ends came to 5 bases. From germline, CDR1 is MGHDK and CDR2 SYGVNS. This CDR3 is 12 amino acids long. The CDR3 sequence is CASSVQNSPLHF. The CDR3 coding sequence is TGTGCCAGCAGTGTACAGAATTCACCCCTCCACTTT.

This chain uses TRBV18 with TRBJ1-2; 9 bases line up with TRBD1. The CDR3 has 15 residues. The germline CDR1 and CDR2 sequences are KGHSH and LQKENI. V gave up 2 bases and J gave up 2 bases; unmatched junction bases: 3. CDR3 residues: CASSPTGTGNYGYTF. The CDR3, as DNA: TGTGCCAGCTCACCAACCGGGACAGGGAACTATGGCTACACCTTC.

The chain employs TRBV6-6 and TRBJ2-2; no clear D. Germline V gene lookup returns CDR1 MNHNY and CDR2 SVGAGI (reference sequence). V was cut by 0 bases and J by 0 bases, with 8 bases left in between. This CDR3 is 16 amino acids long. In nucleotides, the CDR3 is TGTGCCAGCAGTTACTCGATCGGCACGAACACCGGGGAGCTGTTTTTT. This gives the protein CASSYSIGTNTGELFF.

This clone turned up a few times. CDR3 sequence (DNA): TGTGCCTGGAGTGTAAGTCAGGTGGGGCCCTACGAGCAGTACTTC. Translating it yields CAWSVSQVGPYEQYF. The rearrangement joins TRBV30 to TRBJ2-7; possible D gene TRBD1, 5 bases. The germline V and J ends were trimmed by 0 bases and 2 bases, with 14 bases remaining between them. Germline V gene data show CDR1 as GTSNPN and CDR2 as SVGIG (reference sequence). The CDR3 covers 15 residues.

The genes are TRBV4-3 and TRBJ1-3; D remains ambiguous. The CDR3 sequence is 15 residues long. The V and J ends lost 0 bases and 1 base respectively, with 7 bases between them. Germline V gene lookup returns CDR1 LGHNA and CDR2 YSLEER. This chain's CDR3 is CASSQDGGSGNTIYF. The CDR3 DNA sequence: TGCGCCAGCAGCCAAGATGGTGGATCTGGAAACACCATATATTTT.

J is TRBJ1-4 and V is TRBV29-1; TRBD1 agrees at 7 bases. The germline gives CDR1 SQVTM, CDR2 ANQGSEA. V lost 7 bases and J lost 1; bases outside the gene matches: 3. CDR3 length: 13 amino acids. The CDR3 nucleotides are TGCAGCGGCCGACAGGGAACTAATGAAAAACTGTTTTTT. This gives the protein CSGRQGTNEKLFF.

The chain carries TRBV5-6 and TRBJ1-2, with 8 bases that match TRBD1. The germline gives CDR1 SGHDT, CDR2 YYEEEE. The CDR3 runs to 14 residues. The V and J ends lost 0 bases and 7 bases, in that order; junction bases with no gene match: 5. CDR3: CASSLATGGPGYTF. In DNA, the CDR3 is TGTGCCAGCAGCTTGGCCACAGGGGGTCCTGGCTACACCTTC.

The V and J genes are TRBV4-3 and TRBJ1-2; D is uncertain. This CDR3 comprises 12 residues. Germline lookup yields CDR1 LGHNA and CDR2 YSLEER. V lost 4 bases and J lost 2, with 5 bases in between. The CDR3 sequence is CASSRQNYGYTF. As DNA, the CDR3 is TGCGCCAGCAGCCGGCAGAACTATGGCTACACCTTC.

The chain uses TRBV29-1 and TRBJ1-2, with a possible D match to TRBD1 (6 bases). The V end was cut by 3 bases, the J end by 2 bases, with 10 bases between. The CDR3 contains 13 residues. Germline V lookup: CDR1 SQVTM, CDR2 ANQGSEA. CDR3 coding DNA: TGCAGCGTTGAGAACAGGGACAACTATGGCTACACCTTC. It codes for CSVENRDNYGYTF.